This TCR beta chain was recorded in a study of lymphopenia after photon versus proton radiotherapy. Germline loops: CDR1 MRHNA, CDR2 SNTAGT. V gave up 8 bases and J gave up 0 bases, with 14 bases separating them. The CDR3 covers 15 residues. Assay used: immunoSEQ multiplex PCR; TCRdb lists only in-frame clones, some missing. The sample shows roughly 40,000 clones, roughly four fifths of them seen only once. The sample consisted of peripheral blood, taken from a patient treated with proton-based radiotherapy. This sequence was found in a woman between 65 and 79 years old with pancreatic cancer. The V and J genes are TRBV6-4 and TRBJ1-5; a possible D gene is TRBD1 (5 bases). The DNA for the CDR3 is TGTGCCAGCCCAACCCGGGGGTATAGCAATCAGCCCCAGCATTTT. This sequence encodes CASPTRGYSNQPQHF.